What follows are 11 T cell receptor beta chains derived from one specimen sequenced in a study of blood T cell repertoires in COVID-19. Sequencing used immunoSEQ multiplex PCR; TCRdb keeps in-frame clones, though not all of them. The sample holds hundreds of thousands of clones, 88% seen once. Specimen: PBMCs or T cells enriched from blood (not recorded which). These receptors were obtained from a woman between 45 and 65 years old who had recovered from COVID-19.

This clone showed up just once. In nucleotides, the CDR3 is TGTGCCAGCAGCTTACTTAGCTCGAACACCGGGGAGCTGTTTTTT. Translated, it gives CASSLLSSNTGELFF. The chain combines TRBV7-3 with TRBJ2-2; D is uncertain. Germline V CDR1 and CDR2: SGHTA, FQGTGA. The CDR3 has 15 amino acids. The V and J ends lost 2 bases and 0 bases respectively, with 7 bases between them.

The J gene is TRBJ2-1, the V gene TRBV27; TRBD1 is a possible D gene (6 bases). This CDR3 has 14 residues. CDR1 is MNHEY, CDR2 SMNVEV, per germline (reference sequence). V lost 6 bases and J lost 6, with 15 bases in between. Here the CDR3 reads CASRNEFRGNEQFF. The CDR3 DNA sequence: TGTGCCAGCAGAAACGAGTTCAGGGGCAATGAGCAGTTCTTC.

The chain combines TRBV6-5 with TRBJ2-1; 7 bases line up with TRBD1. CDR3 length: 16 amino acids. V gave up 2 bases and J gave up 4 bases; unmatched junction bases: 8. In germline, CDR1 is MNHEY, CDR2 SVGAGI. The CDR3 spells CASSYPGDSVYNEQFF. CDR3 nucleotide sequence: TGTGCCAGCAGTTACCCAGGGGACAGCGTATACAATGAGCAGTTCTTC.

The chain carries TRBV4-1 and TRBJ2-3; TRBD2 matches 11 bases. CDR1 MGHRA and CDR2 YSYEKL come from the germline V gene. The CDR3 has 19 amino acids. V was clipped by 5 bases and J by 0 bases; unmatched bases: 13. As DNA, the CDR3 is TGCGCCAGCAGCTTGTCCGGGACTAGCGGCCATCCTAGCACAGATACGCAGTATTTT. It codes for CASSLSGTSGHPSTDTQYF.

This chain joins TRBV28 and TRBJ1-5, with D possibly being TRBD1 (6 bases). This CDR3 has 13 amino acids. V lost 7 bases and J 4 bases, leaving 11 bases between the germline ends. CDR1 and CDR2 (germline): MDHEN, SYDVKM. The CDR3 loop reads CASNYGTNQPQHF. The CDR3 DNA reads TGTGCCAGCAACTACGGGACAAATCAGCCCCAGCATTTT.

The V call is TRBV9, the J call TRBJ2-7; 11 bases are a match to TRBD2. Germline CDR1 is SGDLS and CDR2 is YYNGEE. The CDR3 is 14 residues long. The junction had 5 bases not matched to a gene; V was cut back by 4 bases and J by 5 bases. The DNA of the CDR3 is TGTGCCAGCAGCCTCCTAGCGGGAGGAAACGAGCAGTACTTC. The encoded protein is CASSLLAGGNEQYF.

The gene calls are TRBV27 and TRBJ1-6; 7 bases line up with TRBD1. This CDR3 has 13 amino acids. J lost 6 bases, V lost 8 bases, and 4 bases had no gene match. Germline V gene sequence: CDR1 MNHEY, CDR2 SMNVEV (reference sequence). CDR3 in DNA: TGTGCCAGCGCTGGGACAGTTAATTCACCCCTCCACTTT. Amino acids: CASAGTVNSPLHF.

The genes are TRBV7-6 and TRBJ2-1, with D possibly being TRBD2 (5 bases). CDR1 is SGHVS and CDR2 is FNYEAQ in the germline V gene. The CDR3 totals 14 residues. Trimming left V 1 base short and J 6 bases short, with 10 bases between. In nucleotides, the CDR3 is TGTGCCAGCAGCTTAGAGGTCGGGATCAATGAGCAGTTCTTC. This encodes CASSLEVGINEQFF.

The chain carries TRBV4-3 and TRBJ2-5; TRBD2 aligns across 7 bases. Germline-derived CDR1 and CDR2 are LGHNA and YSLEER. The CDR3 runs to 17 residues. The ends lost 3 bases at V and 5 bases at J; junction bases unmatched: 15. The CDR3 protein is CASSQVLSGIGHETQYF. The CDR3 DNA reads as TGCGCCAGCAGCCAGGTCCTGAGCGGGATTGGCCATGAGACCCAGTACTTC.

This chain connects TRBV6-5 to TRBJ2-3; D might be TRBD2 (5 bases). Trimming took 5 bases from V and 5 from J, leaving 8 bases between them. Germline loops: CDR1 MNHEY, CDR2 SVGAGI. CDR3 length equals 12 residues. The CDR3 protein is CASSSRGDTQYF. CDR3 nucleotides: TGTGCCAGCAGTAGCCGGGGAGATACGCAGTATTTT.

This clone was recorded once. The chain employs TRBV30 and TRBJ1-6, with 7 bases that match TRBD1. The germline CDR1 and CDR2 sequences are GTSNPN and SVGIG (reference sequence). The V gene end was trimmed by 2 bases and the J gene end by 5 bases; junction bases not matched to a gene: 9. There are 16 residues in the CDR3. Written as DNA, the CDR3 is TGTGCCTGGAGTCCCCGAGGGGGCGCTGATAATTCACCCCTCCACTTT. Translated, it gives CAWSPRGGADNSPLHF.